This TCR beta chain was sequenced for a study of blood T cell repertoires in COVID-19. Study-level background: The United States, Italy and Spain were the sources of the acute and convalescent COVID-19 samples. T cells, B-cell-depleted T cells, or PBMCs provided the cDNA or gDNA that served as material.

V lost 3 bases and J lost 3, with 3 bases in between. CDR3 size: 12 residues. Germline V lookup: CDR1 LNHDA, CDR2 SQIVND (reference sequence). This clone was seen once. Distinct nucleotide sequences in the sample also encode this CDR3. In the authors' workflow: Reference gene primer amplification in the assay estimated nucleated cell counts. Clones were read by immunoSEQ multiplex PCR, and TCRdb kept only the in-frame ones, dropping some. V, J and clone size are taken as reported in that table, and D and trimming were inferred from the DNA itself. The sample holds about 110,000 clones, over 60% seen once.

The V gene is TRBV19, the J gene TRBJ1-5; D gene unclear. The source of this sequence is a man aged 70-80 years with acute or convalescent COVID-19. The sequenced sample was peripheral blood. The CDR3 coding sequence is TGTGCCAGTAGTATCTACAATCAGCCCCAGCATTTT. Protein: CASSIYNQPQHF.